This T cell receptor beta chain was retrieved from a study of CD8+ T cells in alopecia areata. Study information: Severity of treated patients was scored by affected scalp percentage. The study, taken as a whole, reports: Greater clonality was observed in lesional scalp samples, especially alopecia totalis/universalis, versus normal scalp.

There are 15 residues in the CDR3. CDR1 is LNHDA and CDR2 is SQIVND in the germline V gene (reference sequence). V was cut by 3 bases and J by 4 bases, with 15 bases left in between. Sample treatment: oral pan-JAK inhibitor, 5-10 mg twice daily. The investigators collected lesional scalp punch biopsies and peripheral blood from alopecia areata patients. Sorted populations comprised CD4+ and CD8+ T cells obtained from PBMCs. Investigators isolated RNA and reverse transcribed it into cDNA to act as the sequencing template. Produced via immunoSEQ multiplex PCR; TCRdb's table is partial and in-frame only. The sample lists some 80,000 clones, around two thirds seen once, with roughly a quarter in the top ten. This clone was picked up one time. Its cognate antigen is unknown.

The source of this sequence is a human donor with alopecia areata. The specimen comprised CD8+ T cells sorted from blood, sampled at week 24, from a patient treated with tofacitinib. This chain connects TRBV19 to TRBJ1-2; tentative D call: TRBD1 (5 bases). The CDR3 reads CASSIGHSSGYGYTF. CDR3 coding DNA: TGTGCCAGTAGTATCGGACATAGCAGCGGCTATGGCTACACCTTC.